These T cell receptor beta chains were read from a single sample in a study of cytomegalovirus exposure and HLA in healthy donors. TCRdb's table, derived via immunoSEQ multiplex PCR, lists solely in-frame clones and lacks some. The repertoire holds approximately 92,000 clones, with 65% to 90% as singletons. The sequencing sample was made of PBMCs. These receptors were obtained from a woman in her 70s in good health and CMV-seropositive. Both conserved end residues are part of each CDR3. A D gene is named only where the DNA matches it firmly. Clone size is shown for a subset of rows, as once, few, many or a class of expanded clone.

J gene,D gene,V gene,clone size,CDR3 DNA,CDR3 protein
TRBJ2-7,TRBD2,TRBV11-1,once,TGTGCCAGCAGCTCAGGACTAGCGGGAAATGAGCAGTACTTC,CASSSGLAGNEQYF
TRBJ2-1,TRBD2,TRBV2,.,TGTGCCAGCAGAGCCGGGACTAGCTACAATGAGCAGTTCTTC,CASRAGTSYNEQFF
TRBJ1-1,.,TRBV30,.,TGTGCCTGGAGTAGCTCGAGGGTATGGATGAACACTGAAGCTTTCTTT,CAWSSSRVWMNTEAFF
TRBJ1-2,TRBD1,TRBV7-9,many,TGTGCCAGCAGCTTAGGGACAGGGGCCCATGGCTACACCTTC,CASSLGTGAHGYTF
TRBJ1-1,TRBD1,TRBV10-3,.,TGTGCCATCAGCCCTGAGGGGGCAACAGCTTTCTTT,CAISPEGATAFF
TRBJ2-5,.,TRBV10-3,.,TGTGCCATCAGTGGGTTACGGAACCAAGAGGCCCAGTACTTC,CAISGLRNQEAQYF
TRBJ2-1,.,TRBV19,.,TGTGCCAGTAGTATCACGACTAGCTCCTACAATGAGCAGTTCTTC,CASSITTSSYNEQFF
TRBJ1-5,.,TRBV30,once,TGTGCCTGGAACGGGCCGGGAAAGGATCAGCCCCAGCATTTT,CAWNGPGKDQPQHF
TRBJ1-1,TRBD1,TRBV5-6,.,TGTGCCAGCAGCTTGCTGACAGGGGGAGGAGTGAACACTGAAGCTTTCTTT,CASSLLTGGGVNTEAFF
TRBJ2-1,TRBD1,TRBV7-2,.,TGTGCCAGCAGCTCGCAAGGGACAGGGGGCGGGGATGAGCAGTTCTTC,CASSSQGTGGGDEQFF
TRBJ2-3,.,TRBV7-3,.,TGTGCCAGCAGCTTATTAAGCACAGATACGCAGTATTTT,CASSLLSTDTQYF
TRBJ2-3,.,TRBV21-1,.,TGTGCCAGCACGCCCCGAGCCACAGATACGCAGTATTTT,CASTPRATDTQYF
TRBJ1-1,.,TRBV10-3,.,TGTGCCATCAGTAACCGGGACACGTGGAGCACTGAAGCTTTCTTT,CAISNRDTWSTEAFF
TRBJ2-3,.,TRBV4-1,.,TGCGCCAGCAGCCAAGGACACACAGATACGCAGTATTTT,CASSQGHTDTQYF
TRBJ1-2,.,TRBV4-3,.,TGCGCCAGCAGCCAAGTACGAGGGGGGGTAGGTGGCTACACCTTC,CASSQVRGGVGGYTF
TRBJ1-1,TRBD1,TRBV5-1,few,TGCGCCAGCAGCTCGCAGGGGGTTGATAATACTGAAGCTTTCTTT,CASSSQGVDNTEAFF
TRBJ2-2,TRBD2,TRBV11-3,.,TGTGCCAGCAGCTTAGTCGGGACTAGCGACTCCGGGGAGCTGTTTTTT,CASSLVGTSDSGELFF
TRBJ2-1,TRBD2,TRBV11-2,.,TGTGCCAGCAGCTTAGGTCTGGCTAGCGGGAGCTCCTACAATGAGCAGTTCTTC,CASSLGLASGSSYNEQFF
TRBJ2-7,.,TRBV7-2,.,TGTGCCAGCAGCCCGAGGGGGGGCTACGAGCAGTACTTC,CASSPRGGYEQYF
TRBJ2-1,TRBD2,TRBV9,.,TGTGCCAGCAGCGTAGGGACTAGCGGGAGAAATGAGCAGTTCTTC,CASSVGTSGRNEQFF
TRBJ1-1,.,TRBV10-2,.,TGCGCCAGCAGTGAAAAGGGGATCACTGAAGCTTTCTTT,CASSEKGITEAFF
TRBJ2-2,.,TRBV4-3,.,TGCGCCAGCAGCCTCGGGACTCAAGAGTTGGGGGACACCGGGGAGCTGTTTTTT,CASSLGTQELGDTGELFF
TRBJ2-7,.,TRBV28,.,TGTGCCAGCCACCCCAGGGCGGACTACGAGCAGTACTTC,CASHPRADYEQYF
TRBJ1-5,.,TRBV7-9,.,TGTGCCAGCAGCTTAAACGAGAATCAGCCCCAGCATTTT,CASSLNENQPQHF
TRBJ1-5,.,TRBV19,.,TGTGCCAGTTTGGGGAGGGGGCCCCAGCATTTT,CASLGRGPQHF
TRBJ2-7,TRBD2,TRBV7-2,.,TGTGCCAGCAGCTTAATGACTAGCGGAGTCTACGAGCAGTACTTC,CASSLMTSGVYEQYF
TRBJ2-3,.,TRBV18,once,TGTGCCAGCTCACAGGGACACAACGCCGCAGATACGCAGTATTTT,CASSQGHNAADTQYF
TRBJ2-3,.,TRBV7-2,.,TGTGCCAGCAGCCCGACGGGTGCCCCAACAGATACGCAGTATTTT,CASSPTGAPTDTQYF
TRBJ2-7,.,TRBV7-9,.,TGTGCCAGCAGCTTCCCTTCTTCCTACGAGCAGTACTTC,CASSFPSSYEQYF
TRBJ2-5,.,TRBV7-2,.,TGTGCCAGCAGCCGGGGAGCCCAAGAGACCCAGTACTTC,CASSRGAQETQYF
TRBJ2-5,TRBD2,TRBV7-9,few,TGTGCCAGCAGCAACGGGGGGGGGATGGAGACCCAGTACTTC,CASSNGGGMETQYF
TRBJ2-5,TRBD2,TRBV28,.,TGTGCCAGCAGTTCCCCCGGGGGGGGTGAAGAGACCCAGTACTTC,CASSSPGGGEETQYF
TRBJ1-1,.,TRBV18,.,TGTGCCAGCTCACCCGGGGGAGGCCCCAACACTGAAGCTTTCTTT,CASSPGGGPNTEAFF
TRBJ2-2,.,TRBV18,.,TGTGCCAGCTCACCAATGGGGGGGCCGAACACCGGGGAGCTGTTTTTT,CASSPMGGPNTGELFF
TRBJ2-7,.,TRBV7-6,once,TGTGCCAGCAGCTTGGGGCCCGCCAGCTCCTACGAGCAGTACTTC,CASSLGPASSYEQYF
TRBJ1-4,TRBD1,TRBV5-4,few,TGTGCCAGCAGCCAGTGGGACAGGGCTGGCGGAAAACTGTTTTTT,CASSQWDRAGGKLFF
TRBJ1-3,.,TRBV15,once,TGTGCCACCAGCAGAGAGGGGCGAACTGGAAACACCATATATTTT,CATSREGRTGNTIYF
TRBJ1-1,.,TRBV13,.,TGTGCCAGCAGCTTAGCCCGGGACACTGAAGCTTTCTTT,CASSLARDTEAFF
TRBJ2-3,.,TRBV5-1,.,TGCGCCAGCAGCTTAGTTACTTCTCCAGATACGCAGTATTTT,CASSLVTSPDTQYF
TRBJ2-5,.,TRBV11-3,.,TGTGCCAGCAGCTTAGAGTCAGGGGCTCAAGAGACCCAGTACTTC,CASSLESGAQETQYF
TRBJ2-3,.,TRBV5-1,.,TGCGCCAGCAGCTCGCAGGGAGGCTTAGGTACGCAGTATTTT,CASSSQGGLGTQYF
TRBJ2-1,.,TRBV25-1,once,TGTGCCAGCAGTGGAGGTGAGCAGTTCTTC,CASSGGEQFF
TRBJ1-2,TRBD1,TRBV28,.,TGTGCCAGCATCCAACAGGGGGCCGGCTATGGCTACACCTTC,CASIQQGAGYGYTF
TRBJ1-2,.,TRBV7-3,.,TGTGCCAGCAGCTTGGCGGGGGGAGGACGTGGCTACACCTTC,CASSLAGGGRGYTF
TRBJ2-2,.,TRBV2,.,TGTGCCAGCAGTGAAGAGTCAGTCACCGGGGAGCTGTTTTTT,CASSEESVTGELFF
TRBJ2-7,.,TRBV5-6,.,TGTGCCAGCAGCTTGGGTACAGAATACGAGCAGTACTTC,CASSLGTEYEQYF